These T cell receptor beta chains were read from a single sample in a study of blood T cell repertoires in COVID-19. TCRdb keeps only in-frame clones here, not all; method: immunoSEQ multiplex PCR. The sample has roughly 30,000 clones; around nine tenths are singletons. Input material: peripheral blood. The receptors were gathered from a human donor in a cohort sampled during active COVID-19. CDR3s include the opening cysteine and the closing phenylalanine or tryptophan. D genes are given only for firm matches. Clone size, where shown, is once, few, many, or a class for clones that have expanded.

j_call clone_size v_call d_call cdr3_nt cdr3_aa
TRBJ2-3 - TRBV19 - TGTGCCAGTAGTCGAGGGAGGCTCCGGGAGAGGGTCACAGATACGCAGTATTTT CASSRGRLRERVTDTQYF
TRBJ2-7 once TRBV4-1 - TGCGCCAGCAGCCAAGTTCTGCGACAGGGAGGTCGGTACGAGCAGTACTTC CASSQVLRQGGRYEQYF
TRBJ1-5 - TRBV4-2 - TGTGCCAGCAGCCAAGATCCGGGGAGGGAAGGGGACCAGCCCCAGCATTTT CASSQDPGREGDQPQHF
TRBJ2-2 - TRBV5-1 - TGCGCCAGCAGCTTGGCCAGGGGCCGACAAAACACCGGGGAGCTGTTTTTT CASSLARGRQNTGELFF
TRBJ1-1 - TRBV6-5 TRBD1 TGTGCCAGCAGCGAGGGACAGGTTACTGAAGCTTTCTTT CASSEGQVTEAFF
TRBJ2-5 - TRBV27 TRBD2 TGTGCCAGCAGTTTCAGCCTAGCGGGAGGAGAGACCCAGTACTTC CASSFSLAGGETQYF
TRBJ1-5 few TRBV27 - TGTGCCAGCAGTTTGTGGGGGAGGGGGAGCAATCAGCCCCAGCATTTT CASSLWGRGSNQPQHF
TRBJ1-6 few TRBV27 - TGTGCCAGCAGTTTAGGGGGTGGGGACACCCTCCACTTT CASSLGGGDTLHF
TRBJ2-7 - TRBV4-3 TRBD2 TGCGCCAGCAGCCAGACGGGACTAGCGGGACGCGAGCAGTACTTC CASSQTGLAGREQYF
TRBJ1-2 - TRBV25-1 - TGTGCCAGCAGCCTCTCTGCGGGTGGGTATGGCTACACCTTC CASSLSAGGYGYTF
TRBJ2-5 - TRBV18 TRBD2 TGTGCCAGCTCACCACCCCAGCGGGGGACCCAGTACTTC CASSPPQRGTQYF
TRBJ2-7 - TRBV18 TRBD2 TGTGCCAGCTCACCACCTAGCGGGGGCTTCTCCTACGAGCAGTACTTC CASSPPSGGFSYEQYF
TRBJ1-1 - TRBV6-4 TRBD1 TGTGCCAGCAGTCCCCGGACAGGATCGAACACTGAAGCTTTCTTT CASSPRTGSNTEAFF
TRBJ2-3 - TRBV4-3 TRBD2 TGCGCCAGCAGCCAGGCTAGCGGAGCCACAGATACGCAGTATTTT CASSQASGATDTQYF
TRBJ2-4 - TRBV5-1 - TGCGCCAGCAGCTTGGGCAGCGGAAACATTCAGTACTTC CASSLGSGNIQYF
TRBJ1-1 - TRBV9 - TGTGCCAGCAGTAATTCCGATTGGGCCACTGAAGCTTTCTTT CASSNSDWATEAFF
TRBJ2-5 - TRBV11-2 TRBD1 TGTGCCAGCAGCTTAACCGGACAGGGGGAGACCCAGTACTTC CASSLTGQGETQYF
TRBJ1-4 - TRBV7-2 - TGTGCCAGCAGCTTAGCGGCAGGGGAAAAACTGTTTTTT CASSLAAGEKLFF
TRBJ1-2 - TRBV11-2 TRBD1 TGTGCCAGCAAGCACCCCGACAGGGGGCTGGATGGCTACACCTTC CASKHPDRGLDGYTF
TRBJ2-3 - TRBV6-2/TRBV6-3 - TGTGCCAGCAGTTACGATCAGGGTGGCACAGATACGCAGTATTTT CASSYDQGGTDTQYF
TRBJ2-5 once TRBV13 - TGTGCCAGCAGCTTACTTGGGGGCCGAGAGACCCAGTACTTC CASSLLGGRETQYF
TRBJ2-2 few TRBV2 - TGTGCCACCTCGGGAGAGGGTGGACACTCGACCGGGGAGCTGTTTTTT CATSGEGGHSTGELFF
TRBJ2-2 - TRBV7-9 TRBD2 TGTGCCAGCAGCCCCCGGGGGGGCGAGGGCACCGGGGAGCTGTTTTTT CASSPRGGEGTGELFF
TRBJ2-4 - TRBV13 TRBD1 TGTGCCAGCAGCCCGACAGGGAAACACAAAAACATTCAGTACTTC CASSPTGKHKNIQYF
TRBJ2-5 once TRBV18 - TGTGCCAGCTCACCCAGCGGCAGCCAAGAGACCCAGTACTTC CASSPSGSQETQYF
TRBJ2-3 - TRBV9 - TGTGCCAGCAGCGTAGGCGACACAGATACGCAGTATTTT CASSVGDTDTQYF
TRBJ1-1 - TRBV19 TRBD1 TGTGCCAGTAGTGGACACAGGGGGCGGTCCACTGAAGCTTTCTTT CASSGHRGRSTEAFF
TRBJ1-4 - TRBV2 TRBD1 TGTGCCAGCAGTGAAGAGGGGACAGGGCCCTCAACTAATGAAAAACTGTTTTTT CASSEEGTGPSTNEKLFF
TRBJ2-7 few TRBV27 TRBD2 TGTGCCAGCAGTCAATTCGGGACTAGGGATGAGCAGTACTTC CASSQFGTRDEQYF
TRBJ2-5 - TRBV11-3 TRBD2 TGTGCCAGCAGCTTATCCCTAGCGGGTAGCCACTTCCGAGAGACCCAGTACTTC CASSLSLAGSHFRETQYF
TRBJ2-2 - TRBV7-2 TRBD2 TGTGCCAGCAGCTTAAGGTCGGGGAGGGCCGGGGAGCTGTTTTTT CASSLRSGRAGELFF
TRBJ2-2 - TRBV3-1/TRBV3-2 TRBD1 TGTGCCAGCACCCATTGGGACAGAATAAACACCGGGGAGCTGTTTTTT CASTHWDRINTGELFF
TRBJ2-3 - TRBV10-3 TRBD2 TGTGCCATCAGTGGCGGGAGAGCGGCAGATACGCAGTATTTT CAISGGRAADTQYF
TRBJ2-3 - TRBV7-2 TRBD2 TGTGCCAGCAGCTTAGTCGGACTAGCGGGCCGCACAGATACGCAGTATTTT CASSLVGLAGRTDTQYF
TRBJ2-1 - TRBV28 - TGTGCCAGCAGTCAAAGGGGGGGTGCCCCCTACAATGAGCAGTTCTTC CASSQRGGAPYNEQFF
TRBJ2-3 - TRBV6-2/TRBV6-3 TRBD2 TGTGCCAGCAGTTACTCGAGCCGGACTAGCGGGAGGGCCAGTAGCACAGATACGCAGTATTTT CASSYSSRTSGRASSTDTQYF
TRBJ1-3 - TRBV7-6 - TGTGCCAGCAGCTCCAGTTCGACTTTCTCTGGAAACACCATATATTTT CASSSSSTFSGNTIYF
TRBJ1-2 - TRBV28 - TGTGCCAGCAGTTTATACCCCGCAAGGGAGGGCGGCTACACCTTC CASSLYPAREGGYTF
TRBJ1-2 - TRBV19 TRBD1 TGTGCCAGTAGTATAACCTCTGCAGGGGGCTATGGCTACACCTTC CASSITSAGGYGYTF
TRBJ2-5 - TRBV28 TRBD1 TGTGCCAGCAGTTTATGGGGGACAGGGGATCAAGAGACCCAGTACTTC CASSLWGTGDQETQYF
TRBJ2-7 - TRBV11-3 - TGTGCCAGCAGCTTAGAGGGAGACCCCATTTGGGAGCAGTACTTC CASSLEGDPIWEQYF
TRBJ2-5 - TRBV28 - TGTGCCAGCAGTCCCGGGTGGGTTCAAGAGACCCAGTACTTC CASSPGWVQETQYF
TRBJ2-3 - TRBV14 TRBD1 TGTGCCAGCAGCCACCGGGGACAGAGCACAGATACGCAGTATTTT CASSHRGQSTDTQYF
TRBJ1-5 - TRBV19 - TGTGCCAGTAGTAGCCCCCCGTGGGGGGGCGATCTTAGCAATCAGCCCCAGCATTTT CASSSPPWGGDLSNQPQHF
TRBJ2-5 - TRBV5-1 - TGCGCCAGCAGCTTGGCCCGGGACACCATCCTCCAAGAGACCCAGTACTTC CASSLARDTILQETQYF
TRBJ2-1 - TRBV11-2 - TGTGCCAGCAGCTTACTCCAGTACGACAATGAGCAGTTCTTC CASSLLQYDNEQFF
TRBJ2-5 - TRBV9 - TGTGCCAGCAGCGTAGGTCCGGAAGAGACCCAGTACTTC CASSVGPEETQYF
TRBJ1-1 - TRBV19 - TGTGCCAGTACCCCCCGGGACACTAGGGTAACTGAAGCTTTCTTT CASTPRDTRVTEAFF
TRBJ2-7 few TRBV7-9 TRBD2 TGTGCCAGCAGCTTCCCTAGGGGAGGGGACTACGAGCAGTACTTC CASSFPRGGDYEQYF
TRBJ1-6 - TRBV5-1 TRBD1 TGCGCCAGCACCCCGGGACAGGGAATACAAAATTCACCCCTCCACTTT CASTPGQGIQNSPLHF
TRBJ2-7 - TRBV27 - TGTGCCAGCAGTCCCCTACGAGTTCGGTCCGAGCAGTACTTC CASSPLRVRSEQYF
TRBJ1-5 - TRBV19 - TGTGCCCCCGGTAGGATACTCAGGGGAAATCAGCCCCAGCATTTT CAPGRILRGNQPQHF
TRBJ1-1 few TRBV9 - TGTGCCAGCAGCGTAAGTCCAACCGAGGACACTGAAGCTTTCTTT CASSVSPTEDTEAFF